The next 16 T cell receptor beta chains were all read from a single sample in a study of stem cell transplantation in POMP-related autoinflammatory disease. Clones were read by immunoSEQ multiplex PCR, and TCRdb kept only the in-frame ones, dropping some. The sample lists 25,000 to 30,000 clones; approximately 78% were seen once. Sequenced material: CD4+ T cells from PBMCs, taken before stem cell transplantation. These receptors came from a human donor with POMP-related autoinflammation and immune dysregulation (PRAID).

The chain combines TRBV7-2 with TRBJ1-4, with D uncertain. In germline, CDR1 is SGHTA, CDR2 FQGNSA. Trimming pared 5 bases from V and 8 bases from J, leaving 9 bases between. The CDR3 contains 12 residues. CDR3 loop: CASSRRAEKLFF. DNA for the CDR3: TGTGCCAGCAGCAGGAGGGCCGAAAAACTGTTTTTT.

The V call is TRBV9, the J call TRBJ1-2; tentative D call: TRBD1 (6 bases). The CDR3 sequence is 15 residues long. Germline assignment: CDR1 SGDLS and CDR2 YYNGEE. V lost 0 bases and J lost 6, with 15 bases in between. The DNA of the CDR3 is TGTGCCAGCAGCGTAGTTGGACGAGGGGGGGATGGCTACACCTTC. Translating it yields CASSVVGRGGDGYTF.

The rearrangement joins TRBV30 to TRBJ2-3; the D is unclear. V was cut by 4 bases and J by 4 bases, with 12 bases left in between. Germline V gene sequence: CDR1 GTSNPN, CDR2 SVGIG (reference sequence). The CDR3 totals 13 residues. The CDR3 DNA is TGTGCCTGGATGCTGGGTAAATCAGATACGCAGTATTTT. This sequence encodes CAWMLGKSDTQYF.

This clone was counted a single time. The chain has TRBV5-6 and TRBJ2-3, with a possible D match to TRBD2 (5 bases). Germline V gene data show CDR1 as SGHDT and CDR2 as YYEEEE. Trimming removed 4 bases from V and 1 base from J, with 10 bases in between. The CDR3 is 14 amino acids. The CDR3 coding sequence is TGTGCCAGCAGCCTAGGACTTGGCACAGATACGCAGTATTTT. Its translation: CASSLGLGTDTQYF.

This chain connects TRBV7-8 to TRBJ2-5; D is unclear. Germline V CDR1 and CDR2: SGHVS, FQNEAQ. Trimming cost V 3 bases and J 3 bases, with 8 bases left between them. This CDR3 is built from 13 residues. This CDR3 reads CASSLRFKETQYF. CDR3 sequence (DNA): TGTGCCAGCAGCTTGAGGTTTAAAGAGACCCAGTACTTC.

The rearrangement links TRBV2 to TRBJ2-3; D possibly matches TRBD1 or TRBD2 (5 bases each). Trimming took 0 bases from V and 1 from J, leaving 11 bases between them. This CDR3 is 16 amino acids long. Germline values: CDR1 SNHLY, CDR2 FYNNEI. The CDR3 loop is CASSEAVGRGTDTQYF. The CDR3 region has the DNA TGTGCCAGCAGTGAAGCTGTGGGGCGGGGCACAGATACGCAGTATTTT.

This clone was found a few times. The chain combines TRBV10-1 with TRBJ2-1; either TRBD1 or TRBD2 may fit D (6 bases each). Per the germline V gene, CDR1 is WNHNN and CDR2 is SYGVQD (reference sequence). This CDR3 has 13 amino acids. Trimming cost V 1 base and J 12 bases, with 13 bases left between them. CDR3 nucleotide sequence: TGCGCCAGCAGTGAGTTCGGGGGCAGGGGGCAGTTCTTC. It specifies CASSEFGGRGQFF.

The chain couples TRBV19 to TRBJ2-3; 13 nucleotides align to TRBD2. From germline, CDR1 is LNHDA and CDR2 SQIVND (reference sequence). This CDR3 comprises 18 residues. Trimming cost V 5 bases and J 0 bases; bases outside gene matches: 8. The CDR3 bases are TGTGCCAGTAGTCCCCTGACTAGCGGGGGGACTAGCACAGATACGCAGTATTTT. It is translated as CASSPLTSGGTSTDTQYF.

The rearrangement links TRBV19 to TRBJ2-7; 15 bases align to TRBD2. V lost 5 bases to trimming and J lost 4 bases; unmatched junction nucleotides: 3. The CDR3 loop spans 15 amino acids. CDR1 is LNHDA, CDR2 SQIVND, per germline (reference sequence). The CDR3 DNA sequence: TGTGCCAGTAGTCCAGGACTAGCGGGGGGGTACGAGCAGTACTTC. It codes for CASSPGLAGGYEQYF.

This clone appeared a single time. The chain uses TRBV19 and TRBJ1-1; maybe TRBD1 (6 bases). This CDR3 is built from 14 residues. With 5 bases removed from V and 5 bases from J, the gap between germline ends came to 15 bases. Germline V gene data show CDR1 as LNHDA and CDR2 as SQIVND (reference sequence). The CDR3 nucleotides read TGTGCCAGTAGTCCGTGGACCCAGGGGACTGAAGCTTTCTTT. This translates into CASSPWTQGTEAFF.

V and J are TRBV18 and TRBJ2-1; 7 nucleotides match TRBD2. V gave up 6 bases and J gave up 6 bases; unmatched junction bases: 8. This CDR3 comprises 14 residues. In germline, CDR1 is KGHSH, CDR2 LQKENI. The CDR3 spells CASSPGLEINEQFF. The CDR3 nucleotides are TGTGCCAGCTCCCCCGGACTAGAAATCAATGAGCAGTTCTTC.

The chain recombines TRBV5-8 with TRBJ1-5, with D perhaps TRBD1 (5 bases). The CDR3 runs 15 residues. V shed 3 bases and J shed 3 bases, with 13 bases lying between them. Germline V gives CDR1 SGHTS, CDR2 YDEGEE. The DNA for the CDR3 is TGTGCCAGCAGCTATTTAGGGACTACCAATCAGCCCCAGCATTTT. Protein product: CASSYLGTTNQPQHF.

This sequence joins TRBV4-1 and TRBJ2-3; 7 bases align to TRBD1. Looked up from germline, CDR1 is MGHRA and CDR2 is YSYEKL. The CDR3 runs to 15 residues. Trimming removed 3 bases from V and 3 bases from J; junction bases left unmatched: 6. Here the CDR3 DNA reads TGCGCCAGCAGCCACCAGGGGGATTGGACAGATACGCAGTATTTT. Its translation: CASSHQGDWTDTQYF.

The rearrangement links TRBV27 to TRBJ2-3; a weak D match, TRBD2 (5 bases). Germline CDR1 MNHEY, CDR2 SMNVEV (reference sequence). CDR3 length: 15 residues. V lost 3 bases to trimming and J lost 3 bases, with 13 bases between them. CDR3 in amino acids: CASSFRGLETDTQYF. The DNA for the CDR3 is TGTGCCAGCAGTTTCCGCGGACTGGAAACAGATACGCAGTATTTT.

The chain uses TRBV4-1 and TRBJ2-1; either TRBD1 or TRBD2 may supply D (5 bases each). The CDR3 is 16 amino acids. Germline CDR1 is MGHRA and CDR2 is YSYEKL. Trimming took 4 bases from V and 7 from J, leaving 20 bases between them. Written as DNA, the CDR3 is TGCGCCAGCAGCCCCCGACCCTTTCCTTGGGGGAATGAGCAGTTCTTC. It encodes CASSPRPFPWGNEQFF.

The chain employs TRBV6-5 and TRBJ2-1; a possible D gene is TRBD1 (6 bases). Trimming took 6 bases from V and 5 from J, leaving 11 bases between them. Germline V gene data show CDR1 as MNHEY and CDR2 as SVGAGI. CDR3 size: 13 residues. CDR3 in DNA: TGTGCCAGCAGAACGAACAGGGACAATGAGCAGTTCTTC. Protein sequence: CASRTNRDNEQFF.